These 25 T cell receptor beta chains share one sample of origin, sequenced in a study of blood T cell repertoires in COVID-19. TCRdb keeps only in-frame clones here, not all; method: immunoSEQ multiplex PCR. This table holds roughly 160,000 clones, 88% found once. The sequenced sample consisted of peripheral blood. The receptor set was obtained from a man aged 45-65 years who had recovered from COVID-19.

Only one count was recorded for this clone. The CDR3 reads CASRPQGLGNTIYF. CDR3 nucleotides: TGTGCCAGCAGGCCACAGGGGTTAGGAAACACCATATATTTT. V and J are TRBV2 and TRBJ1-3; 7 nucleotides agree with TRBD1. Germline-derived CDR1 and CDR2 are SNHLY and FYNNEI. The CDR3 extends over 14 amino acids. With V trimmed by 6 bases and J by 4 bases, 6 bases remained unmatched.

V is TRBV18 and J is TRBJ2-3, with TRBD2 identical over 15 bases. The CDR3 runs 18 residues. V was clipped by 0 bases and J by 2 bases; unmatched bases: 3. The germline CDR1 and CDR2 sequences are KGHSH and LQKENI. DNA for the CDR3: TGTGCCAGCTCACCACCGGGACTAGCGGGGGGCAACACAGATACGCAGTATTTT. Amino acids: CASSPPGLAGGNTDTQYF.

The V and J genes are TRBV28 and TRBJ1-5; D ambiguous. Germline V lookup: CDR1 MDHEN, CDR2 SYDVKM. The V end lost 0 bases, the J end lost 1 base, and 13 bases lay between the germline ends. This CDR3 contains 17 residues. CDR3 amino acids: CASSLWDSVGSNQPQHF. The CDR3 DNA reads TGTGCCAGCAGTTTATGGGACTCCGTGGGGAGCAATCAGCCCCAGCATTTT.

The rearrangement links TRBV18 to TRBJ2-2; 11 bases agree with TRBD2. The trim removed 3 bases at V and 3 bases at J, leaving 6 bases unmatched. The CDR3 has 17 amino acids. Germline V gene data show CDR1 as KGHSH and CDR2 as LQKENI. The CDR3 sequence is CASSPPGLAAYTGELFF. The CDR3 region has the DNA TGTGCCAGCTCACCTCCGGGACTAGCGGCCTACACCGGGGAGCTGTTTTTT. Full variable domain (outside the CDR3, taken from reference TRBV18 and TRBJ2-2): NAGVMQNPRHLVRRRGQEARLRCSPMKGHSHVYWYRQLPEEGLKFMVYLQKENIIDESGMPKERFSAEFPKEGPSILRIQQVVRGDSAAYFCASSPPGLAAYTGELFFGEGSRLTVL.

V and J are TRBV5-1 and TRBJ2-5; tentatively, D is TRBD1 (5 bases). CDR3 length equals 14 residues. The V end was cut by 0 bases, the J end by 4 bases, with 10 bases between. Germline CDR1 and CDR2: SGHRS and YFSETQ. The CDR3 DNA sequence: TGCGCCAGCAGCTTGGCAGGGCAGGGAGAGACCCAGTACTTC. Amino acids: CASSLAGQGETQYF.

The chain employs TRBV7-9 and TRBJ1-4; no clear D gene. Trimming took off 3 bases at V and 4 bases at J, with 15 bases between the two ends. CDR1 and CDR2 from the germline V gene are SEHNR and FQNEAQ (reference sequence). This CDR3 has 16 residues. The CDR3 sequence is CASSFSSNIINEKLFF. CDR3 DNA sequence: TGTGCCAGCAGCTTCTCTTCCAACATTATTAATGAAAAACTGTTTTTT.

The chain uses TRBV27 and TRBJ2-5, with TRBD2 matching 7 bases. The V gene's germline CDR1 is MNHEY and CDR2 SMNVEV (reference sequence). The CDR3 has 17 amino acids. V gave up 6 bases and J gave up 2 bases; unmatched junction bases: 15. The CDR3: CASSAFTTSEPQETQYF. The CDR3 DNA follows: TGTGCCAGCAGCGCCTTTACTACTAGCGAACCACAAGAGACCCAGTACTTC.

The chain employs TRBV7-9 and TRBJ2-1, with 7 bases identical to TRBD2. V lost 0 bases, J lost 2 bases, and 10 bases stayed unmatched. CDR1 is SEHNR, CDR2 FQNEAQ, per germline (reference sequence). The CDR3 spans 18 residues. CDR3 coding DNA: TGTGCCAGCAGCTTAGCGGAGGGCTCGGGGGGTACCTACAATGAGCAGTTCTTC. Its translation is CASSLAEGSGGTYNEQFF.

J is TRBJ2-1 and V is TRBV6-5; D is ambiguous. In germline, CDR1 is MNHEY, CDR2 SVGAGI. V lost 6 bases and J lost 8, with 17 bases in between. The CDR3 sequence is 14 residues long. The CDR3 protein is CASSPWSRLHEQFF. CDR3 coding DNA: TGTGCCAGCAGCCCGTGGTCTAGGTTGCATGAGCAGTTCTTC.

J is TRBJ2-6 and V is TRBV5-1; TRBD2 matches 7 bases. Losses at the gene ends were 4 bases for V and 0 bases for J; bases not matched to a gene: 4. Germline CDR1 and CDR2: SGHRS and YFSETQ. The CDR3 extends over 16 amino acids. The CDR3 bases are TGCGCCAGCAGCCCGCCGGGGGGCTCTGGGGCCAACGTCCTGACTTTC. As protein: CASSPPGGSGANVLTF. The variable domain in full, with the rest retrieved from reference TRBV5-1 and TRBJ2-6, is KAGVTQTPRYLIKTRGQQVTLSCSPISGHRSVSWYQQTPGQGLQFLFEYFSETQRNKGNFPGRFSGRQFSNSRSEMNVSTLELGDSALYLCASSPPGGSGANVLTFGAGSRLTVL.

The chain uses TRBV11-2 and TRBJ2-7, with D possibly matching TRBD1 (5 bases). CDR1 and CDR2 from the germline V gene are SGHAT and FQNNGV. V shed 0 bases and J shed 2 bases, with 14 bases lying between them. CDR3 length: 16 residues. DNA for the CDR3: TGTGCCAGCAGCTTAGATCTAAAGGGGATCCCCTACGAGCAGTACTTC. Translated: CASSLDLKGIPYEQYF. The full variable domain, with the rest looked up from reference TRBV11-2 and TRBJ2-7, is EAGVAQSPRYKIIEKRQSVAFWCNPISGHATLYWYQQILGQGPKLLIQFQNNGVVDDSQLPKDRFSAERLKGVDSTLKIQPAKLEDSAVYLCASSLDLKGIPYEQYFGPGTRLTVT.

The chain combines TRBV27 with TRBJ2-2; the D gene is possibly TRBD2 (6 bases). Germline V gene lookup returns CDR1 MNHEY and CDR2 SMNVEV (reference sequence). V gave up 6 bases and J gave up 3 bases, with 11 bases separating them. This CDR3 region has 14 residues. CDR3: CASRSGTHTGELFF. The CDR3 coding sequence is TGTGCCAGCAGGTCCGGGACTCACACCGGGGAGCTGTTTTTT.

The rearrangement links TRBV7-9 to TRBJ2-5; 7 nucleotides line up with TRBD2. Germline V lookup: CDR1 SEHNR, CDR2 FQNEAQ (reference sequence). With 2 bases clipped from V and 4 bases from J, the junction kept 7 bases outside the gene matches. The CDR3 runs 15 residues. DNA for the CDR3: TGTGCCAGCAGCTTAAGTGCGGGAGTAGGAGAGACCCAGTACTTC. It yields the protein CASSLSAGVGETQYF.

This clone has only one observation. The chain employs TRBV24-1 and TRBJ2-1; D gene unclear. There are 15 residues in the CDR3. Trimming cost V 0 bases and J 12 bases, with 17 bases left between them. CDR1 and CDR2 (germline): KGHDR, SFDVKD. The CDR3 DNA reads TGTGCCACCAGTGATTTGACGGCAGGCCAGGTTCGGCAGTTCTTC. Amino acids: CATSDLTAGQVRQFF.

V usage is TRBV6-2 or TRBV6-3 and J usage is TRBJ2-2; 10 bases align to TRBD1. This CDR3 has 17 amino acids. The germline gives CDR1 MNHEY, CDR2 SVGEGT. The trim removed 6 bases at V and 6 bases at J, leaving 13 bases unmatched. The CDR3 DNA reads TGTGCCAGCAGCCGTGCACCCCGGACAGGGGGTGCCGGGGAGCTGTTTTTT. Amino acids: CASSRAPRTGGAGELFF.

This clone was seen a single time. This chain links TRBV5-1 with TRBJ2-5; TRBD2 aligns across 9 bases. V trimming: 0 bases; J trimming: 5 bases; junction bases outside the gene matches: 5. The germline CDR1 and CDR2 sequences are SGHRS and YFSETQ. The CDR3 consists of 15 residues. CDR3 sequence (DNA): TGCGCCAGCAGCTTGGTTAGCGGGGGCCGGGAGACCCAGTACTTC. Protein: CASSLVSGGRETQYF.

The chain joins TRBV9 to TRBJ1-2, with a possible D match to TRBD1 (5 bases). CDR1 and CDR2 (germline): SGDLS, YYNGEE. This CDR3 comprises 16 residues. V lost 0 bases, J lost 1 base, and 13 bases lay in between. This CDR3 reads CASSVAYPTVNYGYTF. In DNA form, the CDR3 reads TGTGCCAGCAGCGTAGCCTATCCGACAGTTAACTATGGCTACACCTTC.

The genes are TRBV28 and TRBJ1-4; D might be TRBD1 (6 bases). CDR1 and CDR2 (germline): MDHEN, SYDVKM. CDR3 length equals 15 residues. The ends were cut back, 2 bases at V and 4 bases at J, with 11 bases in the middle. CDR3 bases: TGTGCCAGCAGTTTACCAGGGGCCCTTAATGAAAAACTGTTTTTT. The encoded protein is CASSLPGALNEKLFF.

CDR3 protein: CASSLQGGYEQYF. CDR3 nucleotide sequence: TGTGCCAGCTCACTCCAGGGAGGATACGAGCAGTACTTC. The rearrangement links TRBV18 to TRBJ2-7; the D gene is possibly TRBD2 (6 bases). This CDR3 has 13 residues. The V gene's germline CDR1 is KGHSH and CDR2 LQKENI. The ends were cut back, 4 bases at V and 4 bases at J, with 11 bases in the middle.

The rearrangement joins TRBV13 to TRBJ1-1, with 10 bases that match TRBD1. This CDR3 has 16 residues. V was clipped by 5 bases and J by 1 base; unmatched bases: 7. CDR1 and CDR2 from the germline V gene are PRHDT and FYEKMQ (reference sequence). CDR3: CASSTSTGGGNTEAFF. The CDR3 DNA sequence: TGTGCCAGCAGCACCTCGACAGGGGGCGGGAACACTGAAGCTTTCTTT. Using reference TRBV13 and TRBJ1-1 for the parts outside the CDR3, the full variable domain is AAGVIQSPRHLIKEKRETATLKCYPIPRHDTVYWYQQGPGQDPQFLISFYEKMQSDKGSIPDRFSAQQFSDYHSELNMSSLELGDSALYFCASSTSTGGGNTEAFFGQGTRLTVV.

This clone came up once. The chain joins TRBV7-9 to TRBJ1-3; 8 nucleotides line up with TRBD1. The V gene's germline CDR1 is SEHNR and CDR2 FQNEAQ (reference sequence). CDR3 length: 16 residues. V lost 5 bases, J lost 6 bases, and 12 bases stayed unmatched. The CDR3 coding sequence is TGTGCCAGCAGCCCCCCCAGAACAGGGGGGGTAAACACCATATATTTT. Amino acids: CASSPPRTGGVNTIYF.

The chain carries TRBV19 and TRBJ1-5; maybe TRBD1 (6 bases). Germline CDR1 and CDR2: LNHDA and SQIVND (reference sequence). With 3 bases removed from V and 3 bases from J, the gap between germline ends came to 12 bases. This CDR3 contains 15 residues. The CDR3 is CASSISAGANQPQHF. The CDR3 bases are TGTGCCAGTAGTATTAGCGCAGGGGCCAATCAGCCCCAGCATTTT.

This clone showed up just once. V is TRBV5-4 and J is TRBJ2-2; 7 bases match TRBD1. Germline-derived CDR1 and CDR2 are SGHNT and YYREEE (reference sequence). The CDR3 spans 16 residues. V shed 4 bases and J 3 bases; nucleotides not matched to a gene: 9. CDR3 protein: CASSLTGFGYTGELFF. The CDR3 nucleotides are TGTGCCAGCAGCCTGACAGGGTTTGGGTACACCGGGGAGCTGTTTTTT.

There are a few counts of this clone. The chain uses TRBV6-2 or TRBV6-3 and TRBJ2-7; 9 nucleotides agree with TRBD1. Trimming cost V 4 bases and J 5 bases; bases outside gene matches: 12. This CDR3 spans 16 amino acids. From germline, CDR1 is MNHEY and CDR2 SVGEGT. This chain's CDR3 is CASSWGKGQGTHEQYF. As DNA, the CDR3 is TGTGCCAGCAGTTGGGGGAAGGGACAGGGTACCCACGAGCAGTACTTC.

This rearrangement joins TRBV7-2 to TRBJ2-3; tentatively, D is TRBD2 (5 bases). V lost 1 base to trimming and J lost 8 bases, with 10 bases between them. Germline lookup yields CDR1 SGHTA and CDR2 FQGNSA. The CDR3 has 13 residues. The CDR3 spells CASSLDGGATQYF. CDR3 nucleotide sequence: TGTGCCAGCAGCTTAGACGGAGGTGCTACGCAGTATTTT.